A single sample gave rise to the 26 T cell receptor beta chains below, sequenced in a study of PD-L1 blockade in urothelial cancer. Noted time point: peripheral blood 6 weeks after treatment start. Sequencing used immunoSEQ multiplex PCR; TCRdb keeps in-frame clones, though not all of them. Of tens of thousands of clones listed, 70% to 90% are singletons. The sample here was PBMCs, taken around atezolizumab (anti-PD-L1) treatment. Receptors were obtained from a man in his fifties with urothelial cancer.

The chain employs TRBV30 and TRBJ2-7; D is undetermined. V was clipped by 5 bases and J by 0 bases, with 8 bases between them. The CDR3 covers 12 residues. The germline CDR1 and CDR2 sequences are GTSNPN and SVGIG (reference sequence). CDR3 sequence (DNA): TGTGCCTGGGAAGATAGCTCCTACGAGCAGTACTTC. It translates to CAWEDSSYEQYF.

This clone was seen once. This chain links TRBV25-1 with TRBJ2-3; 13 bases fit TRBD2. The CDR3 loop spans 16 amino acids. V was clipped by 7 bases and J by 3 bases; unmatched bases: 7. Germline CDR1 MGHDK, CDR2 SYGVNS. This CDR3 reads CASTPTSGRATDTQYF. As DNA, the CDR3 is TGTGCCAGCACCCCTACTAGCGGGAGGGCGACAGATACGCAGTATTTT.

CDR3 bases: TGTGCCAGCAGCGGGGGATACGGTTCACCCCTCCACTTT. This encodes CASSGGYGSPLHF. This chain links TRBV2 with TRBJ1-6, with TRBD1 as a possible D gene (5 bases). CDR1 and CDR2 (germline): SNHLY, FYNNEI. CDR3 length: 13 amino acids. V was trimmed by 6 bases and J by 9 bases, leaving 12 bases between them.

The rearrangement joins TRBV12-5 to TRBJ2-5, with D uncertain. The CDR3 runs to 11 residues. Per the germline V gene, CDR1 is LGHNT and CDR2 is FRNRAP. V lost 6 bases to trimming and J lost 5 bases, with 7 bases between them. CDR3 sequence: CASGPGETQYF. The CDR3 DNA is TGTGCTAGTGGCCCCGGGGAGACCCAGTACTTC.

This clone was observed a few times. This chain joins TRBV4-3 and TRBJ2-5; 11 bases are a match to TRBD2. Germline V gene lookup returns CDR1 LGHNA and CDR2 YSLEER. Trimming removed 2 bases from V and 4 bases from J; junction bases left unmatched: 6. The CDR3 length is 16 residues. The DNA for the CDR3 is TGCGCCAGCAGCCAACAGCTAGCGGGAGGTCGAGAGACCCAGTACTTC. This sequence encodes CASSQQLAGGRETQYF.

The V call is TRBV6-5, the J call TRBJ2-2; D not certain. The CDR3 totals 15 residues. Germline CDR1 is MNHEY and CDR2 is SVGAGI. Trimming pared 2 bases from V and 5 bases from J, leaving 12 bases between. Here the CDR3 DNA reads TGTGCCAGCAGTTACGTCCCAGAACTAACCGGGGAGCTGTTTTTT. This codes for CASSYVPELTGELFF.

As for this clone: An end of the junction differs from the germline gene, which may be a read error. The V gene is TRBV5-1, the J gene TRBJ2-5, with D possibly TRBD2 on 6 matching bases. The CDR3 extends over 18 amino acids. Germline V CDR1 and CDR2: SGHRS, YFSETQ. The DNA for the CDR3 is TGCGCCAGCAACTTGGGCGAGCGGGCCACAGGCGCCATCGAGACCCAGTACTTC. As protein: CASNLGERATGAIETQYF.

The CDR3 region has the DNA TGTGCCAGCAGCGTCGACAGGGGTAACACTGAAGCTTTCTTT. Protein product: CASSVDRGNTEAFF. The V call is TRBV9, the J call TRBJ1-1, with 8 bases matching TRBD1. Germline loops: CDR1 SGDLS, CDR2 YYNGEE. J lost 2 bases, V lost 2 bases, and 2 bases had no gene match. This CDR3 is 14 amino acids long.

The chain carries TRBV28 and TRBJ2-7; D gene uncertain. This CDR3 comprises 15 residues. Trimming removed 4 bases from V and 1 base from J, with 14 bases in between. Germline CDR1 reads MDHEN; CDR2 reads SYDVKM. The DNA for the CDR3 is TGTGCCAGCAGTTACCCGGGTCCAAGTTCCTACGAGCAGTACTTC. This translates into CASSYPGPSSYEQYF.

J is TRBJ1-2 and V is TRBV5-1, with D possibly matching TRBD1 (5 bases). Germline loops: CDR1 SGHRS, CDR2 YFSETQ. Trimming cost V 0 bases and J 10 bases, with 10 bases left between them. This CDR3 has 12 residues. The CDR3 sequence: CASSLADTAYTF. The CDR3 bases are TGCGCCAGCAGCTTGGCGGACACAGCCTACACCTTC.

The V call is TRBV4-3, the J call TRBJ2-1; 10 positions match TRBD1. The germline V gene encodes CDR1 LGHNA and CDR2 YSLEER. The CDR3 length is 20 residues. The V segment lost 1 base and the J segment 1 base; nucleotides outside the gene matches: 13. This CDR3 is CASSQVGSGQGLISYNEQFF. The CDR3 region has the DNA TGCGCCAGCAGCCAAGTGGGATCGGGACAGGGGTTAATTTCCTACAATGAGCAGTTCTTC.

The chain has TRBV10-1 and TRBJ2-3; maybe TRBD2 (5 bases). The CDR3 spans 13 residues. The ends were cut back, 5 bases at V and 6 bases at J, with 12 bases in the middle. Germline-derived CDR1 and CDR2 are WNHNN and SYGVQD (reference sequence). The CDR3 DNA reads TGCGCCAGCAGTCTCGGGGAGTCGGATACGCAGTATTTT. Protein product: CASSLGESDTQYF.

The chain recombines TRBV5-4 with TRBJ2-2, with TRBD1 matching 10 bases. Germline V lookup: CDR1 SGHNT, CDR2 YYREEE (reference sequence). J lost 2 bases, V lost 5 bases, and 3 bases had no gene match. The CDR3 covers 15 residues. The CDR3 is CASRRTGGNTGELFF. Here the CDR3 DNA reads TGTGCCAGCAGACGGACAGGGGGAAACACCGGGGAGCTGTTTTTT.

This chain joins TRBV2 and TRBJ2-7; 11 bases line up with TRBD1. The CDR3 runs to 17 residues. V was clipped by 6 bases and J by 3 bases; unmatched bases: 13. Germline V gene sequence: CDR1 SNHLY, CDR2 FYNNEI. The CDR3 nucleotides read TGTGCCAGCAGCCCGCTTTCCGGACAGGGGGCGTTCTACGAGCAGTACTTC. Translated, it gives CASSPLSGQGAFYEQYF.

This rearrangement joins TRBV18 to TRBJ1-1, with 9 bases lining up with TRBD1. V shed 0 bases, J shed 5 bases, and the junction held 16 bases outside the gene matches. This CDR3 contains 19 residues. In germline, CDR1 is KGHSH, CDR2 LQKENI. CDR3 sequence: CASSPPGGLTGGSRTEAFF. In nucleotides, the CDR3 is TGTGCCAGCTCACCACCAGGCGGATTGACAGGGGGGAGTAGAACTGAAGCTTTCTTT.

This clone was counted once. In nucleotides, the CDR3 is TGTGCCAGCTCACCCACAAGGGAGGGGGCTGGGGCCAACGTCCTGACTTTC. Translated: CASSPTREGAGANVLTF. This chain connects TRBV18 to TRBJ2-6; D might be TRBD2 (7 bases). The ends were cut back, 3 bases at V and 2 bases at J, with 14 bases in the middle. The CDR3 is made up of 17 amino acids. CDR1 is KGHSH and CDR2 is LQKENI in the germline V gene.

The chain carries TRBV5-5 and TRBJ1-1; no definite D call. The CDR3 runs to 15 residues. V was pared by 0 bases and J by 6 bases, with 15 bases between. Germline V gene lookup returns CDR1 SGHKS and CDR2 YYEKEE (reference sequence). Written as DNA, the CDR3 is TGTGCCAGCAGCTTGGGCCCCGAGGTACGGGCTGAAGCTTTCTTT. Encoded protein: CASSLGPEVRAEAFF.

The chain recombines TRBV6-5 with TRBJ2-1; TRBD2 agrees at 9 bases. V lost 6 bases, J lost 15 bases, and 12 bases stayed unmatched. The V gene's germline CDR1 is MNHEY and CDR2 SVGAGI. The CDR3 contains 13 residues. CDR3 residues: CASRSPGLARLFF. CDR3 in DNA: TGTGCCAGCAGATCACCGGGACTAGCCCGGTTGTTCTTC.

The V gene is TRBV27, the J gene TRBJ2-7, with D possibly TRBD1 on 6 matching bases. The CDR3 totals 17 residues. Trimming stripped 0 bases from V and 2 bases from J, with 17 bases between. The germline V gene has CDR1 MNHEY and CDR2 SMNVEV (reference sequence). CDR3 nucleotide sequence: TGTGCCAGCAGTTTATCCCGAGCCCTACAGGGAACCTACGAGCAGTACTTC. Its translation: CASSLSRALQGTYEQYF.

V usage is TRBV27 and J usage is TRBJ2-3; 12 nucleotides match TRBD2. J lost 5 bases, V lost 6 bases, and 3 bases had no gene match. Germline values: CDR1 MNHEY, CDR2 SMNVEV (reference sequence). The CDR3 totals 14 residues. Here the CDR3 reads CASRPGLAGDTQYF. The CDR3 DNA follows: TGTGCCAGCAGACCGGGACTAGCGGGAGATACGCAGTATTTT.

The CDR3 here is CAWSYRQGDSYGYTF. Here the CDR3 DNA reads TGTGCCTGGAGTTATAGGCAGGGGGATTCCTATGGCTACACCTTC. The chain links TRBV30 to TRBJ1-2; TRBD1 matches at 7 bases. Trimming cost V 2 bases and J 4 bases; bases outside gene matches: 10. Germline values: CDR1 GTSNPN, CDR2 SVGIG (reference sequence). The CDR3 extends over 15 amino acids.

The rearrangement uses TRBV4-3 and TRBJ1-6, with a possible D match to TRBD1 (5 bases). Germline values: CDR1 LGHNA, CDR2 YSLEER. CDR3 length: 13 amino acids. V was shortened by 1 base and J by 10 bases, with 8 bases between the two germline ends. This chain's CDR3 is CASSQGQGSPLHF. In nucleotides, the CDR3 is TGCGCCAGCAGCCAAGGCCAGGGCTCACCCCTCCACTTT.

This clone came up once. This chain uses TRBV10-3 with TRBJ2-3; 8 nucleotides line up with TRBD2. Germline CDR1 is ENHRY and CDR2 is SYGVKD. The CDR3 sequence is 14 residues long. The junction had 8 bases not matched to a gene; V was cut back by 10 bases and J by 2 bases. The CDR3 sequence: CATGKGLDTDTQYF. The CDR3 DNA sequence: TGTGCCACAGGCAAGGGACTAGACACAGATACGCAGTATTTT.

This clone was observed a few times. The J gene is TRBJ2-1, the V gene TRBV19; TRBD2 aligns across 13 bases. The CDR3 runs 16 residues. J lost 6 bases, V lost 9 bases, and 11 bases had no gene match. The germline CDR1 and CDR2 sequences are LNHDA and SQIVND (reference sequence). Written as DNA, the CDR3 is TGTGCCAGCTCTACTAGCGGGAGGGCGATCTTCAATGAGCAGTTCTTC. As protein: CASSTSGRAIFNEQFF.

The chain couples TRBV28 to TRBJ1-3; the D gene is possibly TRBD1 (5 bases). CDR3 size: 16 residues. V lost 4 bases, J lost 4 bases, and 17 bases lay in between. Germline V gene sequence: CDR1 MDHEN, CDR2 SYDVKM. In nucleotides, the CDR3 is TGTGCCAGCAGTTCCCCCGGACGGGGGAAGGGAAACACCATATATTTT. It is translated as CASSSPGRGKGNTIYF.

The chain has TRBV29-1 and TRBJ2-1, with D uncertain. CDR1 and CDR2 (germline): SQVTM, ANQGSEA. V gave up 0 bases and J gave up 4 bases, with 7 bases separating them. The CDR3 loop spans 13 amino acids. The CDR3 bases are TGCAGCGTTGAAGATTCGAGTTACAATGAGCAGTTCTTC. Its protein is CSVEDSSYNEQFF.